A selection of T cell receptor beta chains follows, all from one sample in a study of metastatic and nonmetastatic thyroid tumors. MiXCR was used by TCRdb to re-call the PCR reads. The sample records 35,000 to 50,000 clones, roughly 4% being singletons. Sequencing input: blood. The receptors originated from a female donor with papillary thyroid cancer or a benign thyroid nodule (not recorded which). Some clones in this sample may be carry-over from other donors' samples. CDR3s leave out the opening cysteine and the closing phenylalanine or tryptophan.

TRBJ1-2	TRBV6-1	ASSERRVYYGYT
TRBJ2-3	TRBV6-1	ASSDGAITDTQY
TRBJ2-3	TRBV4-2	ASSQDRSGGDTQY
TRBJ2-7	TRBV20-1	SARGLAGYEQY
TRBJ1-2	TRBV29-1	SVGTGTGYGYT
TRBJ1-1	TRBV5-1	ASRAPGQGLFAF
TRBJ1-2	TRBV12-3/TRBV12-4	ASSFRPNYGYT
TRBJ2-1	TRBV7-9	ASSPGDFGSF
TRBJ2-5	TRBV12-3/TRBV12-4	ASIGGSGAQETQY
TRBJ1-6	TRBV9	ASSPRSYNSPLH
TRBJ2-2	TRBV2	ASRTPLGGSNTGELF
TRBJ2-3	TRBV12-3/TRBV12-4	ASSFYTQGTDTQY
TRBJ2-7	TRBV7-8	ASTSDYEQY